One TCR beta chain is described in this entry. Antigen specificity is unknown. The sample originates from a study of regulatory T cells in long-lasting Graves disease. Study as a whole: In persistent Graves' disease, antithyroid drugs had been taken for over 5 years and TSH receptor antibodies stayed positive.

The V gene lost 3 bases and the J gene lost 1 base, with 7 bases spanning the gap. The CDR3 contains 14 residues. Germline V gene lookup returns CDR1 MDHEN and CDR2 SYDVKM. Study-level findings and limits: Persistent disease preferred TRBV28, TRBJ1-2 and TRBJ2-5; new disease, TRBV20-1 and TRBJ2-1. The study found persistent patients shared more public clonotypes (approximately 2,700) than new patients (about 880).

Construction of TCR beta libraries relied on iRepertoire HTBI primers and on Arm-PCR targeting CDR3 regions. TCRdb fed the multiplex PCR reads into MiXCR, producing one record per CDR3 protein. The sample lists under 350,000 distinct CDR3 sequences; around 20% were seen once. Time point given: persistent/refractory GD, antithyroid drugs over 5 years with positive TRAb. PBMC-extracted RNA yielded the TCR library. The receptor was derived from a female donor with Graves disease. The chain joins TRBV28 to TRBJ1-3, with D perhaps TRBD1 (5 bases). The sequenced sample was peripheral blood mononuclear cells (PBMCs), obtained when the disease was refractory, from a patient treated with antithyroid drugs. CDR3 residues: CASSFGGSGNTIYF. The DNA for the CDR3 is TGTGCCAGCAGTTTTGGGGGTTCTGGAAACACCATATATTTT.